The next 13 T cell receptor beta chains were all read from a single sample in a study of beta chain features in type 1 diabetes. TCRB transcripts that were expressed got sequenced, as all of the isolated RNA had been reverse transcribed. The repertoire was sequenced with immunoSEQ multiplex PCR; TCRdb's copy has only in-frame clones and lacks some. Altogether 60,000 to 75,000 clones are present, about three fifths being singletons, with the ten largest covering 2.2%. What was sequenced was Tregs from blood. All receptors come from a woman in her late teens or twenties in good health.

The V gene is TRBV6-5, the J gene TRBJ2-6, with D perhaps matching TRBD1 (6 bases). This CDR3 contains 14 residues. V gave up 4 bases and J gave up 2 bases, with 6 bases separating them. The germline CDR1 and CDR2 sequences are MNHEY and SVGAGI. CDR3 loop: CASSWDTGANVLTF. The CDR3 DNA sequence: TGTGCCAGCAGTTGGGACACTGGGGCCAACGTCCTGACTTTC.

This chain links TRBV18 with TRBJ2-1, with D maybe TRBD1 (5 bases). V gave up 0 bases and J gave up 8 bases, with 8 bases separating them. CDR3 length equals 13 residues. Germline V CDR1 and CDR2: KGHSH, LQKENI. CDR3 in DNA: TGTGCCAGCTCACCACCCGTAGGGGATGAGCAGTTCTTC. Amino acid sequence: CASSPPVGDEQFF.

This clone occurred a few times. This rearrangement joins TRBV7-9 to TRBJ1-2, with 9 bases fitting TRBD1. The CDR3 consists of 16 residues. Germline CDR1 is SEHNR and CDR2 is FQNEAQ (reference sequence). V was clipped by 4 bases and J by 2 bases; unmatched bases: 8. The CDR3 sequence: CASSYSGGTGNYGYTF. For the CDR3, the DNA is TGTGCCAGCAGCTATAGCGGTGGGACAGGGAACTATGGCTACACCTTC.

The chain couples TRBV19 to TRBJ2-1; 7 bases are a match to TRBD1. The CDR3 contains 16 residues. V shed 3 bases and J 4 bases; nucleotides not matched to a gene: 9. The germline V gene encodes CDR1 LNHDA and CDR2 SQIVND (reference sequence). The CDR3 reads CASSIGRGQWYNEQFF. As DNA, the CDR3 is TGTGCCAGTAGTATCGGTAGGGGGCAATGGTACAATGAGCAGTTCTTC.

This clone has just one count. Other DNA sequences of this sample code for an identical CDR3. V gene TRBV5-1 combines with J gene TRBJ1-2; TRBD1 matches at 8 bases. The CDR3 length is 15 residues. V was clipped by 0 bases and J by 7 bases; unmatched bases: 8. The germline V gene encodes CDR1 SGHRS and CDR2 YFSETQ. CDR3 nucleotide sequence: TGCGCCAGCAGCTTGGTGCCAGGGGGCGCGGTTGGCTACACCTTC. Translated: CASSLVPGGAVGYTF. Drawing the rest from reference TRBV5-1 and TRBJ1-2, the complete variable domain is KAGVTQTPRYLIKTRGQQVTLSCSPISGHRSVSWYQQTPGQGLQFLFEYFSETQRNKGNFPGRFSGRQFSNSRSEMNVSTLELGDSALYLCASSLVPGGAVGYTFGSGTRLTVV.

This clone turned up a few times. The V call is TRBV10-3, the J call TRBJ2-2; 15 nucleotides align to TRBD2. Germline V gene sequence: CDR1 ENHRY, CDR2 SYGVKD. V trimming: 10 bases; J trimming: 4 bases; junction bases outside the gene matches: 10. The length of the CDR3 is 17 residues. CDR3 loop: CATRPGLAGGGTGELFF. DNA for the CDR3: TGTGCCACTAGACCGGGACTAGCGGGAGGCGGCACCGGGGAGCTGTTTTTT.

This clone appeared a few times. The V call is TRBV18, the J call TRBJ2-5, with D unresolved. Germline lookup yields CDR1 KGHSH and CDR2 LQKENI. Trimming left V 3 bases short and J 2 bases short, with 7 bases between. The CDR3 contains 13 residues. The CDR3 nucleotides are TGTGCCAGCTCACCGTCAGAACAAGAGACCCAGTACTTC. The encoded protein is CASSPSEQETQYF. The full variable domain, in which reference TRBV18 and TRBJ2-5 provide the parts outside the CDR3, is NAGVMQNPRHLVRRRGQEARLRCSPMKGHSHVYWYRQLPEEGLKFMVYLQKENIIDESGMPKERFSAEFPKEGPSILRIQQVVRGDSAAYFCASSPSEQETQYFGPGTRLLVL.

This chain joins TRBV5-8 and TRBJ2-7; no definite D call. This CDR3 has 12 amino acids. Deletions cut 1 base from V and 3 bases from J, with 5 bases between. CDR1 is SGHTS and CDR2 is YDEGEE in the germline V gene. Here the CDR3 reads CASSLSYYEQYF. CDR3 DNA sequence: TGTGCCAGCAGCTTGTCCTACTACGAGCAGTACTTC.

V and J are TRBV30 and TRBJ1-2; D may be TRBD1 (5 bases). Germline V gives CDR1 GTSNPN, CDR2 SVGIG (reference sequence). The V and J ends lost 3 bases and 4 bases respectively, with 9 bases between them. The CDR3 is made up of 12 amino acids. The CDR3 reads CAWRVDSYGYTF. DNA of the CDR3: TGTGCCTGGAGGGTTGACAGCTATGGCTACACCTTC.

This clone was counted a few times. V and J are TRBV21-1 and TRBJ2-3; TRBD2, the table's D call, was not compared with the DNA. TRBV21-1 is assigned pseudogene status. The CDR3 consists of 14 residues. CDR3 sequence (DNA): TGTGCCAGCCCGGGACTAGCCGGCACAGATACGCAGTATTTT. As protein: CASPGLAGTDTQYF.

In its sample, this clone was seen a few times. V and J are TRBV7-3 and TRBJ1-1; possibly TRBD1 for D (5 bases). V was pared by 4 bases and J by 4 bases, with 13 bases between. CDR1 is SGHTA and CDR2 is FQGTGA in the germline V gene. The CDR3 has 14 residues. In nucleotides, the CDR3 is TGTGCCAGCAGCTCCCCCGGGGGGATCACTGAAGCTTTCTTT. This encodes CASSSPGGITEAFF.

This chain uses TRBV5-1 with TRBJ2-2; 10 nucleotides line up with TRBD2. V lost 2 bases, J lost 3 bases, and 7 bases stayed unmatched. Germline V gives CDR1 SGHRS, CDR2 YFSETQ. The CDR3 spans 17 residues. The CDR3 loop reads CASSLQRGGLDTGELFF. The CDR3 nucleotides read TGCGCCAGCAGCTTACAGCGGGGGGGCTTGGACACCGGGGAGCTGTTTTTT.

J is TRBJ2-6 and V is TRBV5-1; the match to TRBD1 covers 7 bases. The CDR3 spans 17 residues. Germline CDR1 reads SGHRS; CDR2 reads YFSETQ. After removal of 0 bases from V and 2 bases from J, the junction contained 5 bases not matched to a gene. CDR3 sequence (DNA): TGCGCCAGCAGCTTGGCCAGGGGGACCACTGGGGCCAACGTCCTGACTTTC. It is translated as CASSLARGTTGANVLTF. Full variable domain (outside the CDR3, taken from reference TRBV5-1 and TRBJ2-6): KAGVTQTPRYLIKTRGQQVTLSCSPISGHRSVSWYQQTPGQGLQFLFEYFSETQRNKGNFPGRFSGRQFSNSRSEMNVSTLELGDSALYLCASSLARGTTGANVLTFGAGSRLTVL.